This T cell receptor beta chain stems from a study of technical replicates of blood from several donors. TCRdb keeps only in-frame clones here, not all; method: immunoSEQ multiplex PCR. The sample carries 75,000 to 90,000 clones, 85% to 95% recorded once. The CDR3 has 13 amino acids. Per the germline V gene, CDR1 is MGHRA and CDR2 is YSYEKL. V was clipped by 4 bases and J by 3 bases; unmatched bases: 3. Sequences were obtained from T cells isolated from PBMCs. V gene TRBV4-1 combines with J gene TRBJ2-7; 7 bases are shared with TRBD1. The sequence derives from a human donor in good health. The CDR3 region has the DNA TGCGCCAGCAGCCCAGGACAGGACTACGAGCAGTACTTC. This gives the protein CASSPGQDYEQYF.